This T cell receptor (beta chain) derives from a study of PD-1 blockade in classical Hodgkin lymphoma. The study, taken as a whole, reports: Repertoire difference causes, possibly disease activity or prior therapy, remain undefined.

As concerns this clone: Its antigen is not known.

Clones were read by immunoSEQ multiplex PCR, and TCRdb kept only the in-frame ones, dropping some. In the table there are about 75,000 clones, just over 90% of which are singletons. In every patient, relapse followed autologous stem cell transplantation, while exposure to brentuximab vedotin differed. This sequence was found in a human donor with classical Hodgkin lymphoma. The starting material was peripheral blood mononuclear cells (PBMCs), obtained at baseline.

The CDR3 spells CSARQGSEAFF. DNA for the CDR3: TGCAGTGCTAGACAGGGCTCTGAAGCTTTCTTT. The rearrangement links TRBV20-1 to TRBJ1-1; weak D call: TRBD1 (5 bases). Germline V gene lookup returns CDR1 DFQATT and CDR2 SNEGSKA (reference sequence). The CDR3 spans 11 residues. Trimming stripped 2 bases from V and 6 bases from J, with 7 bases between.